Judged by frequency, the clone carrying this TCR beta chain is medium-sized (0.01 to 0.1%). Its antigen is as yet unknown. The data were taken from a study of T cells expressing NK-cell markers. Study observations and caveats: Of CD8+ T cells, about 1.0-8% belonged to dominant NKG2C+ clonotypes in five or six donors. Several of the donors also had these clonotypes leading their CD3+CD56-NKG2C+ fraction.

CDR1 SGHRS and CDR2 YFSETQ come from the germline V gene. This CDR3 comprises 16 residues. Making the TCR beta cDNA relied on 5'RACE template switching with UMIs. TCRdb reworked the 5' RACE reads into one entry per CDR3 protein, no DNA. This listing includes fewer than 1,500 distinct CDR3 sequences. This sequence joins TRBV5-1 and TRBJ2-5; the D call of TRBD1 rests on TCRdb alone, since no DNA is present to check it. The TCR comes from a young woman in good health. Material: blood T cells: a sorted CD56 or NKG2C T cell subset, CD4+ or CD8+ T cells, or bulk PBMC T cells (not recorded which). CDR3 sequence reads: CASSLRGFGRGETQYF.